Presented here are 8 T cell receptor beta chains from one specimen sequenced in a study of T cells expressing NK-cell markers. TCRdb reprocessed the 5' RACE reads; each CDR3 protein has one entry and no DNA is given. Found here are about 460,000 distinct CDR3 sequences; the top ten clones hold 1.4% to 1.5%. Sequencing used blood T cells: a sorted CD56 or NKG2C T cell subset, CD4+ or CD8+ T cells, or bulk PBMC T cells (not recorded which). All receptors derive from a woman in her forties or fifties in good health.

The CDR3: CASSQRGPADTQYF. The chain has TRBV27 and TRBJ2-3; the TCRdb D gene call, TRBD1, has no DNA to confirm it. The CDR3 sequence is 14 residues long. Germline CDR1 and CDR2: MNHEY and SMNVEV (reference sequence).

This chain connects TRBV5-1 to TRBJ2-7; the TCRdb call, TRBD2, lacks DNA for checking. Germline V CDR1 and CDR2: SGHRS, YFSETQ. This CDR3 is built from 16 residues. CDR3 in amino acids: CASSSPPGLGGYEQYF.

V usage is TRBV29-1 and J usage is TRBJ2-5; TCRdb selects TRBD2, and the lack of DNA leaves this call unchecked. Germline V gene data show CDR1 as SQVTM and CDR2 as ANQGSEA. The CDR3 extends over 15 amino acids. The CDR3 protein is CSVRKRGGSQETQYF. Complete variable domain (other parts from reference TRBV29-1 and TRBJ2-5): SAVISQKPSRDICQRGTSLTIQCQVDSQVTMMFWYRQQPGQSLTLIATANQGSEATYESGFVIDKFPISRPNLTFSTLTVSNMSPEDSSIYLCSVRKRGGSQETQYFGPGTRLLVL.

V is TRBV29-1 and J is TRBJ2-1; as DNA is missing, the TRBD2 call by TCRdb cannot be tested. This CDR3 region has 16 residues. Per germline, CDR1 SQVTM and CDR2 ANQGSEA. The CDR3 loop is CSVEDGFGGYNNEQFF.

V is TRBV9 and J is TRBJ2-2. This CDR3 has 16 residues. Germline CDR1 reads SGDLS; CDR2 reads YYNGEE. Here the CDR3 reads CASSVNRGTDTGELFF.

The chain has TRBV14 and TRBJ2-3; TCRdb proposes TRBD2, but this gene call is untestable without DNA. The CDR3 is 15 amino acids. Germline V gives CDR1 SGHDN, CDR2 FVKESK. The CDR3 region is CASSPGTSRSDTQYF.

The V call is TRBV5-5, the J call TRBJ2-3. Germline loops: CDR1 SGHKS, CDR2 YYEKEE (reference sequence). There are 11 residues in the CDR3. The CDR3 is CASGLLDTQYF. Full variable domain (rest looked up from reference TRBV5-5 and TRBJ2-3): DAGVTQSPTHLIKTRGQQVTLRCSPISGHKSVSWYQQVLGQGPQFIFQYYEKEERGRGNFPDRFSARQFPNYSSELNVNALLLGDSALYLCASGLLDTQYFGPGTRLTVL.

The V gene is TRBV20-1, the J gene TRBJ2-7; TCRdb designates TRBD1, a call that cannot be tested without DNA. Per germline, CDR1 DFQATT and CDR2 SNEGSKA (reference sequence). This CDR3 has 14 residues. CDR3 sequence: CSAGDPGTPYEQYF.